The rows below give T cell receptor beta chains drawn from one sample of a study of OX40 agonist ivuxolimab in advanced cancers. The repertoire was sequenced with immunoSEQ multiplex PCR; TCRdb's copy has only in-frame clones and lacks some. The sample lists approximately 41,000 clones, around nine tenths occurring once. Sequenced material: CD4+ or CD8+ T cells sorted from blood, taken in a trial of the OX40 agonist ivuxolimab. These TCRs come from an adult with an advanced solid tumor such as melanoma, head and neck, liver or kidney cancer. Both conserved end residues are part of each CDR3. The D gene is left open where the match is weak. Expanded clones are given a class, and other clones once, few, many or no size at all.

TRBJ1-2,TRBV6-5,.,.,CASSYLDRTNYGYTF,TGTGCCAGCAGTTACCTCGACAGGACTAACTATGGCTACACCTTC
TRBJ1-1,TRBV7-1,once,.,CASSLAAMNTEAFF,TGTGCCAGCAGCTTAGCTGCCATGAACACTGAAGCTTTCTTT
TRBJ1-5,TRBV12-5,.,TRBD1,CASGLVGRRQGAPQHF,TGTGCTAGTGGTTTGGTAGGGAGGAGACAGGGGGCGCCCCAGCATTTT
TRBJ2-5,TRBV7-9,.,.,CASSLFRSQETQYF,TGTGCCAGCAGCTTATTCCGGTCCCAAGAGACCCAGTACTTC
TRBJ2-1,TRBV6-4,.,TRBD2,CASSEGGAGASYNEQFF,TGTGCCAGCAGCGAGGGGGGAGCGGGAGCCTCCTACAATGAGCAGTTCTTC
TRBJ1-1,TRBV2,.,.,CASSVVLMNTEAFF,TGTGCCAGCAGTGTGGTCCTCATGAACACTGAAGCTTTCTTT
TRBJ2-1,TRBV6-5,.,.,CASRQGGSYNEQFF,TGTGCCAGCAGGCAGGGAGGCTCCTACAATGAGCAGTTCTTC
TRBJ1-5,TRBV2,.,TRBD1,CASKGQVNNQPQHF,TGTGCCAGCAAAGGACAGGTCAACAATCAGCCCCAGCATTTT
TRBJ2-7,TRBV28,.,.,CASSKGVSYEQYF,TGTGCCAGTTCCAAGGGGGTATCCTACGAGCAGTACTTC
TRBJ1-3,TRBV19,.,.,CASRGVGNTIYF,TGTGCCAGTAGGGGGGTTGGAAACACCATATATTTT
TRBJ2-3,TRBV7-9,.,TRBD2,CASSLERGTDTQYF,TGTGCCAGCAGCTTAGAGCGGGGAACAGATACGCAGTATTTT
TRBJ1-5,TRBV18,.,.,CASSQSWGTQPQHF,TGTGCCAGCTCACAAAGTTGGGGAACTCAGCCCCAGCATTTT
TRBJ2-3,TRBV6-1,once,.,CASRVTASDTQYF,TGTGCCAGCAGGGTAACGGCTTCAGATACGCAGTATTTT
TRBJ2-7,TRBV29-1,.,TRBD2,CSVEGGRAGSSYEQYF,TGCAGCGTTGAGGGGGGAAGAGCGGGGAGCTCCTACGAGCAGTACTTC
TRBJ2-5,TRBV29-1,.,.,CSVEGFNEAQYF,TGCAGCGTTGAGGGCTTTAACGAGGCCCAGTACTTC
TRBJ1-1,TRBV9,.,TRBD1,CASSVATGGVLNTEAFF,TGTGCCAGCAGCGTAGCTACAGGGGGCGTGCTGAACACTGAAGCTTTCTTT
TRBJ2-5,TRBV19,.,TRBD1,CASSPTGGLGETQYF,TGTGCCAGTAGTCCTACAGGGGGCTTGGGAGAGACCCAGTACTTC
TRBJ1-4,TRBV18,.,.,CASSPASLNEKLFF,TGTGCCAGCTCACCAGCTAGTCTTAATGAAAAACTGTTTTTT
TRBJ2-2,TRBV5-4,.,.,CASFEAGELFF,TGTGCCAGCTTTGAGGCTGGGGAGCTGTTTTTT
TRBJ2-7,TRBV2,.,.,CASSEKGTYEQYF,TGTGCCAGCAGTGAAAAGGGAACCTACGAGCAGTACTTC
TRBJ2-7,TRBV27,few,TRBD1,CASSTRQGAIYEQYF,TGTGCCAGCAGTACCCGACAGGGGGCGATCTACGAGCAGTACTTC
TRBJ2-3,TRBV19,.,.,CASSQSAADTQYF,TGTGCCAGTAGTCAAAGCGCTGCAGATACGCAGTATTTT
TRBJ2-7,TRBV11-3,.,.,CASSAFPGEQYF,TGTGCCAGCAGCGCCTTCCCGGGGGAGCAGTACTTC
TRBJ2-7,TRBV6-1,.,.,CASSDPGSSPYEQYF,TGTGCCAGCAGTGATCCAGGGTCCTCCCCCTACGAGCAGTACTTC
TRBJ2-1,TRBV4-1,once,TRBD1,CASSQGSGGGYNEQFF,TGCGCCAGCAGCCAAGGTTCAGGGGGCGGTTACAATGAGCAGTTCTTC
TRBJ1-1,TRBV6-5,.,TRBD1,CASSTSRTGGTEAFF,TGTGCCAGCAGTACGAGCCGGACAGGGGGCACTGAAGCTTTCTTT
TRBJ2-7,TRBV11-2,few,.,CASSPPRGEQYF,TGTGCCAGCAGCCCACCTAGGGGCGAGCAGTACTTC
TRBJ2-2,TRBV28,.,.,CASSLSRGWTGELFF,TGTGCCAGCAGTTTATCCCGGGGGTGGACCGGGGAGCTGTTTTTT
TRBJ1-1,TRBV6-1,.,.,CASLGRNTEAFF,TGTGCCAGCCTGGGAAGGAACACTGAAGCTTTCTTT
TRBJ2-1,TRBV7-9,.,TRBD1,CATQGYNEQFF,TGTGCCACACAGGGGTACAATGAGCAGTTCTTC
TRBJ2-7,TRBV5-1,.,.,CASSPQGGGAYEQYF,TGCGCCAGCAGTCCTCAGGGAGGGGGGGCCTACGAGCAGTACTTC
TRBJ1-5,TRBV19,.,.,CASRSLFRASGNQPQHF,TGTGCCAGTCGTAGCCTGTTCAGGGCTTCGGGCAATCAGCCCCAGCATTTT
TRBJ1-3,TRBV18,.,TRBD1,CASSPRGTGVGNTIYF,TGTGCCAGCTCACCAAGGGGGACAGGGGTCGGAAACACCATATATTTT
TRBJ1-5,TRBV6-1,.,TRBD1,CASSGTGLGGSNQPQHF,TGTGCCAGCAGTGGGACAGGGTTGGGCGGTAGCAATCAGCCCCAGCATTTT
TRBJ1-2,TRBV30,.,TRBD1,CAWRGQVHGYTF,TGTGCCTGGAGGGGACAGGTTCATGGCTACACCTTC
TRBJ2-3,TRBV21-1,.,.,CASSLTRGAEDTQYF,TGTGCCAGCAGCCTCACCAGGGGGGCGGAGGATACGCAGTATTTT
TRBJ1-5,TRBV28,.,.,CASSPPQKEPQHF,TGTGCCAGCAGTCCCCCCCAAAAGGAGCCCCAGCATTTT
TRBJ1-1,TRBV7-9,.,.,CASSLAWENTEAFF,TGTGCCAGCAGCTTAGCCTGGGAGAACACTGAAGCTTTCTTT
TRBJ1-2,TRBV5-1,.,.,CASSYDTAGYGYTF,TGCGCCAGCAGCTATGACACCGCTGGCTATGGCTACACCTTC
TRBJ2-7,TRBV11-2,.,.,CASSFQDVYEQYF,TGTGCCAGCAGCTTTCAGGACGTTTACGAGCAGTACTTC
TRBJ1-1,TRBV10-2,.,.,CASRMGGGAEAFF,TGCGCCAGCAGGATGGGGGGAGGCGCTGAAGCTTTCTTT
TRBJ2-1,TRBV6-1,once,TRBD1,CASSLLSTGDEQFF,TGTGCCAGCAGTTTGCTGTCTACAGGGGATGAGCAGTTCTTC
TRBJ2-2,TRBV5-1,.,TRBD1,CASSLVGQGGPGELFF,TGCGCCAGCAGCTTGGTTGGACAGGGAGGTCCCGGGGAGCTGTTTTTT
TRBJ1-6,TRBV25-1,.,.,CASSTPGVGNSPLHF,TGTGCCAGCAGTACCCCAGGGGTGGGGAATTCACCCCTCCACTTT
TRBJ2-3,TRBV5-1,.,.,CASSYDMTDRGTDTQYF,TGCGCCAGCAGCTACGATATGACGGACCGGGGAACAGATACGCAGTATTTT
TRBJ2-1,TRBV30,.,.,CAWKVQGGYNEQFF,TGTGCCTGGAAAGTCCAGGGTGGCTACAATGAGCAGTTCTTC
TRBJ2-3,TRBV2,.,TRBD1,CASSENRGTDTQYF,TGTGCCAGCAGTGAAAACAGGGGTACAGATACGCAGTATTTT
TRBJ2-7,TRBV10-3,.,TRBD1,CAINPTGTAEQYF,TGTGCCATCAATCCTACCGGGACAGCTGAGCAGTACTTC
TRBJ1-3,TRBV10-3,.,TRBD1,CAIAGQGGSSGNTIYF,TGTGCCATCGCGGGACAGGGCGGGAGCTCTGGAAACACCATATATTTT
TRBJ2-3,TRBV7-9,.,.,CASSSDPPSTDTQYF,TGTGCCAGCAGCTCTGACCCACCTAGCACAGATACGCAGTATTTT
TRBJ2-6,TRBV6-5,.,.,CASSLLSGANVLTF,TGTGCCAGCAGCCTACTCAGTGGGGCCAACGTCCTGACTTTC
TRBJ2-2,TRBV7-9,.,TRBD1,CASSLTGQVQTGELFF,TGTGCCAGCAGCTTAACGGGACAGGTCCAAACCGGGGAGCTGTTTTTT
TRBJ2-7,TRBV7-9,.,.,CASSFTPESYEQYF,TGTGCCAGCAGCTTCACTCCGGAGTCCTACGAGCAGTACTTC
TRBJ2-7,TRBV21-1,.,.,CASSKVRGLARYEQYF,TGTGCCAGCAGCAAAGTCCGGGGACTAGCGAGGTACGAGCAGTACTTC
TRBJ2-5,TRBV19,.,.,CASNPSGRLETQYF,TGTGCCAGTAATCCCTCAGGGAGGTTGGAGACCCAGTACTTC
TRBJ2-2,TRBV9,.,TRBD2,CASRDILAGADTGELFF,TGTGCCAGCAGAGATATACTAGCGGGAGCAGACACCGGGGAGCTGTTTTTT
TRBJ2-7,TRBV12-2,.,.,CASRSRTRTPYEQYF,TGTGCAAGTCGCTCCCGGACACGGACTCCCTACGAGCAGTACTTC